The 3 T cell receptor beta chains given below trace back to one sample, sequenced in a study of beta chain features in type 1 diabetes. Expressed TCRB transcripts got sequenced, as all isolated RNA was reverse transcribed. Clones were sequenced by immunoSEQ multiplex PCR, and TCRdb holds only the in-frame ones, with some missing. The sample holds 150,000 to 200,000 clones, about 12% seen once. Source material: central memory CD4+ T cells from blood. All receptors come from a woman between 18 and 29 years old in good health.

The rearrangement joins TRBV14 to TRBJ2-3; no clear D gene. Germline loops: CDR1 SGHDN, CDR2 FVKESK. V lost 0 bases, J lost 0 bases, and 10 bases lay in between. The CDR3 runs 16 residues. The CDR3 region is CASSQDLPGSTDTQYF. Here the CDR3 DNA reads TGTGCCAGCAGCCAAGATTTACCCGGTAGCACAGATACGCAGTATTTT.

This clone was seen a handful of times. The chain combines TRBV9 with TRBJ2-3; the D gene is possibly TRBD2 (6 bases). The V gene's germline CDR1 is SGDLS and CDR2 YYNGEE. V lost 1 base and J lost 5, with 20 bases in between. This CDR3 region has 17 residues. CDR3 DNA: TGTGCCAGCAGCGTAAGGGGCGGGTCGATGCGGGAAGATACGCAGTATTTT. As protein: CASSVRGGSMREDTQYF.

The rearrangement uses TRBV18 and TRBJ2-4, with a weak D call TRBD1 (6 bases). Looked up from germline, CDR1 is KGHSH and CDR2 is LQKENI. V gave up 6 bases and J gave up 11 bases, with 11 bases separating them. This CDR3 is built from 11 residues. The CDR3 sequence: CASSRDNFQYF. Here the CDR3 DNA reads TGTGCCAGCTCCCGGGACAATTTTCAGTACTTC.